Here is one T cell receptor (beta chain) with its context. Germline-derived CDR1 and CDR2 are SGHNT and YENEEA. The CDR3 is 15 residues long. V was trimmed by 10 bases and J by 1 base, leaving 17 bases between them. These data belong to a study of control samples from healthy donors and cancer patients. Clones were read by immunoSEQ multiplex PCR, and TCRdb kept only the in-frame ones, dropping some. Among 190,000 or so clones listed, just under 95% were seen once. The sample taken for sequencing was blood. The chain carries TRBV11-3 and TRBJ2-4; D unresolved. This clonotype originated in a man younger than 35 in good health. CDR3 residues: CAILRVEIAKNIQYF. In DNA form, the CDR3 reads TGTGCCATACTAAGGGTGGAAATCGCCAAAAACATTCAGTACTTC. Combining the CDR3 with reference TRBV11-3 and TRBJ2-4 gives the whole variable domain EAGVVQSPRYKIIEKKQPVAFWCNPISGHNTLYWYLQNLGQGPELLIRYENEEAVDDSQLPKDRFSAERLKGVDSTLKIQPAELGDSAVYLCAILRVEIAKNIQYFGAGTRLSVL.